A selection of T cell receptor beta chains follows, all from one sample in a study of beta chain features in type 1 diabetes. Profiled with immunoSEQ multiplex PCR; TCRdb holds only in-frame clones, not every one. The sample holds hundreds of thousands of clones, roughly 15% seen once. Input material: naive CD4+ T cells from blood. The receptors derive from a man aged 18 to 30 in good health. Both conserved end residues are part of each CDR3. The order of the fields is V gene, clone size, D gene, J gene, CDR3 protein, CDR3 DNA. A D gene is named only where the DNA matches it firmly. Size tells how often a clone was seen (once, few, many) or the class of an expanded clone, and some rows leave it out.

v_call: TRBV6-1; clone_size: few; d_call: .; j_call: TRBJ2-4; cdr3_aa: CASRGKELAKNIQYF; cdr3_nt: TGTGCCAGCAGGGGGAAAGAGTTAGCCAAAAACATTCAGTACTTC
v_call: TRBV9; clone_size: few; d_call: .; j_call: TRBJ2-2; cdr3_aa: CASSQSGGSGELFF; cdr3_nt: TGTGCCAGCAGCCAAAGCGGCGGTTCTGGGGAGCTGTTTTTT
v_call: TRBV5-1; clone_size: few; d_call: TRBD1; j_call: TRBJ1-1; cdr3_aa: CASSLPRTGSSTEAFF; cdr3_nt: TGCGCCAGCAGCTTGCCGCGGACAGGTAGTTCGACTGAAGCTTTCTTT
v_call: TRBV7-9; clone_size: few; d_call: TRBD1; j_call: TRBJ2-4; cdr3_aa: CASSLDRVGKNIQYF; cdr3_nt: TGTGCCAGCAGCTTGGACAGGGTGGGCAAAAACATTCAGTACTTC
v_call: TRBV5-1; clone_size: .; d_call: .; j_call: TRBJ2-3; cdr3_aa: CASSLTSTDTQYF; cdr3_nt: TGCGCCAGCAGCTTAACTAGCACAGATACGCAGTATTTT
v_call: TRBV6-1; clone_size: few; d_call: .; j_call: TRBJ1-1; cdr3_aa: CASSELSRSEAFF; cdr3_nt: TGTGCCAGCAGTGAACTCTCCCGATCGGAAGCTTTCTTT
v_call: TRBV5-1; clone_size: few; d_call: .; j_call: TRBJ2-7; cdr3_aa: CASSPGGYRAHEQYF; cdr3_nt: TGCGCCAGCAGCCCGGGTGGGTATAGGGCCCACGAGCAGTACTTC
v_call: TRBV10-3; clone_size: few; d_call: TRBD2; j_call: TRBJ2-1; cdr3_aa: CAISTTSGSSNDEQFF; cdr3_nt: TGTGCCATCAGCACGACTAGCGGGAGCTCCAACGATGAGCAGTTCTTC
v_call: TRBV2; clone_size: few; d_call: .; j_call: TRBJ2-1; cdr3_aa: CATHPHTQNNEQFF; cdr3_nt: TGTGCCACTCATCCTCACACCCAAAACAATGAGCAGTTCTTC
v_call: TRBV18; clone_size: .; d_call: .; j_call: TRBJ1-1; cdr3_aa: CASSPGSSGNTEAFF; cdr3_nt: TGTGCCAGCTCACCAGGTAGTTCGGGGAACACTGAAGCTTTCTTT
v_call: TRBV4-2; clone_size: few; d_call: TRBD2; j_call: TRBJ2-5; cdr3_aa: CASRAGGLDQETQYF; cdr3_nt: TGTGCCAGCCGAGCGGGGGGGCTCGATCAAGAGACCCAGTACTTC
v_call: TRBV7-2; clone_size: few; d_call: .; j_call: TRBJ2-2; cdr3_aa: CASSLGGTGLNTGELFF; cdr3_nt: TGTGCCAGCAGCTTAGGCGGCACGGGTTTAAACACCGGGGAGCTGTTTTTT
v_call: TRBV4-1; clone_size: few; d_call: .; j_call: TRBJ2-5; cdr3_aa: CASSQDWYETQYF; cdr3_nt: TGCGCCAGCAGCCAAGACTGGTACGAGACCCAGTACTTC
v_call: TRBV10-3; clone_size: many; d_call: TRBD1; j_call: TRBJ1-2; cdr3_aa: CAISGQGDGYGYTF; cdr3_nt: TGTGCCATCAGTGGACAGGGGGACGGCTATGGCTACACCTTC
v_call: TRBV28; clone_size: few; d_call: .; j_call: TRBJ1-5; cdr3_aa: CASSLSAGIDQPQHF; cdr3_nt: TGTGCCAGCAGTTTATCGGCAGGGATTGATCAGCCCCAGCATTTT
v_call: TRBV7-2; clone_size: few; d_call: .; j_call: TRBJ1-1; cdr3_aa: CASSRPGRATEAFF; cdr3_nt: TGTGCCAGCAGCCGGCCGGGACGGGCCACTGAAGCTTTCTTT